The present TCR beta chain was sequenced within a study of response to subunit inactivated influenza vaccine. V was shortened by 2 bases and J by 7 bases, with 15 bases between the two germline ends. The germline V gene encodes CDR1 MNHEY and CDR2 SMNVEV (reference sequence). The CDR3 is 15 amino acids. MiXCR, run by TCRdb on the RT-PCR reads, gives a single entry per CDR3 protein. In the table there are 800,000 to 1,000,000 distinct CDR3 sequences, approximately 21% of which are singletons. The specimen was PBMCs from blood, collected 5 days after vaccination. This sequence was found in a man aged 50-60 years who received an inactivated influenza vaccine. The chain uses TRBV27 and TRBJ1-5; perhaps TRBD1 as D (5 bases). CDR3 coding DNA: TGTGCCAGCAGTTTACAGGCAGGGCTAGGGCAGCCCCAGCATTTT. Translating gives CASSLQAGLGQPQHF.